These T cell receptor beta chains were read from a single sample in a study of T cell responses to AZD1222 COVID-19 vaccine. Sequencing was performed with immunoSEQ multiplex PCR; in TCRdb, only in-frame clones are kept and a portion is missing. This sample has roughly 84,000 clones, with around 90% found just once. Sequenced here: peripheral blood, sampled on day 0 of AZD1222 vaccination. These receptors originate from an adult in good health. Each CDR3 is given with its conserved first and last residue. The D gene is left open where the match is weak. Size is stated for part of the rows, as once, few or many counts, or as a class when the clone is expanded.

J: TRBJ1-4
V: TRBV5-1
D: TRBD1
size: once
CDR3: CASSLGTGNEKLFF
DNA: TGCGCCAGCAGCTTGGGGACAGGGAATGAAAAACTGTTTTTT

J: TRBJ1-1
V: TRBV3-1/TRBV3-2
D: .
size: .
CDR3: CASSLEGVVNTEAFF
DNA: TGTGCCAGCAGCCTCGAGGGGGTCGTGAACACTGAAGCTTTCTTT

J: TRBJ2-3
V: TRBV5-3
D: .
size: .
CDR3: CARSFPGTALCTETQYF
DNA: TGTGCCAGAAGCTTTCCAGGGACGGCCCTTTGCACAGAAACGCAGTATTTT

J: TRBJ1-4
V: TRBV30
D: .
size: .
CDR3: CAWTHARGGVPNEKLFF
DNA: TGTGCCTGGACCCATGCGCGGGGCGGGGTACCTAATGAAAAACTGTTTTTT

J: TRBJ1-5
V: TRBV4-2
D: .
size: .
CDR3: CASSQEPLPNQPQHF
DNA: TGTGCCAGCAGCCAAGAACCCCTGCCCAATCAGCCCCAGCATTTT

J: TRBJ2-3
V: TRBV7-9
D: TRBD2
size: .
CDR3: CASSWTSGRADTQYF
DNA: TGTGCCAGCAGCTGGACTAGCGGGAGGGCAGATACGCAGTATTTT

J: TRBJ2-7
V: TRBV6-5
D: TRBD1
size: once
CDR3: CASRRDRGHEQYF
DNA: TGTGCCAGCAGGAGGGACAGGGGTCACGAGCAGTACTTC

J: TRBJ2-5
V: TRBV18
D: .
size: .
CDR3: CASSPASNPETQYF
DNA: TGTGCCAGCTCTCCGGCTAGTAATCCGGAGACCCAGTACTTC

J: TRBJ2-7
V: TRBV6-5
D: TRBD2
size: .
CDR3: CASSYAAGGFHEQYF
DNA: TGTGCCAGCAGTTACGCTGCGGGAGGGTTCCACGAGCAGTACTTC

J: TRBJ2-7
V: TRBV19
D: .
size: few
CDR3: CASSISGRVYEQYF
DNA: TGTGCCAGTAGTATATCCGGACGGGTCTACGAGCAGTACTTC

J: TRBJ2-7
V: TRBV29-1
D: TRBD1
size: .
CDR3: CSVGQGAGGEQYF
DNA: TGCAGCGTTGGACAGGGGGCCGGGGGCGAGCAGTACTTC

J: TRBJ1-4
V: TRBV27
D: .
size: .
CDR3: CASSFRGFENEKLFF
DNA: TGTGCCAGCAGTTTCAGAGGGTTCGAAAATGAAAAACTGTTTTTT

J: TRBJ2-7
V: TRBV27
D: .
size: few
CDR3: CASSLSMGRSSYEQYF
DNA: TGTGCCAGCAGTTTATCGATGGGCAGGTCGTCCTACGAGCAGTACTTC

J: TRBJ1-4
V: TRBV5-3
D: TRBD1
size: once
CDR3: CARSTEKGAAATNEKLFF
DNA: TGTGCCAGAAGTACCGAAAAGGGGGCGGCAGCAACTAATGAAAAACTGTTTTTT

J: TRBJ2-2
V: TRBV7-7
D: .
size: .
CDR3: CASSAQGTGELFF
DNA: TGTGCTAGCAGCGCCCAGGGAACCGGGGAGCTGTTTTTT